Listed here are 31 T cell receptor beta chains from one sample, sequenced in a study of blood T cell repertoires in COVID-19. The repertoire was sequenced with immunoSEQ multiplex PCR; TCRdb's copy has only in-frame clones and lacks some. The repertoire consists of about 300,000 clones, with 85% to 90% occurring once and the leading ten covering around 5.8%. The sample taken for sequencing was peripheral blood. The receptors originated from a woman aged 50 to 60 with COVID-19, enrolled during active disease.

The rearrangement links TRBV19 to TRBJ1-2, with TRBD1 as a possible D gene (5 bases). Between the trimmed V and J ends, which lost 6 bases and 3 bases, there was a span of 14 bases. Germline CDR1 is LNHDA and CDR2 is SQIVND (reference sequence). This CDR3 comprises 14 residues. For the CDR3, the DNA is TGTGCCAGTAGGAGGGACTTCTGGGACTATGGCTACACCTTC. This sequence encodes CASRRDFWDYGYTF.

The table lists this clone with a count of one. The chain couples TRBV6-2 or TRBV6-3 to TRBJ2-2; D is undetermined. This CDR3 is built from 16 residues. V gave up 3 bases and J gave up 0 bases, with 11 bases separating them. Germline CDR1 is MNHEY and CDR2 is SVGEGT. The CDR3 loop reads CASSYLTNANTGELFF. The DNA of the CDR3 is TGTGCCAGCAGTTATCTCACAAACGCGAACACCGGGGAGCTGTTTTTT.

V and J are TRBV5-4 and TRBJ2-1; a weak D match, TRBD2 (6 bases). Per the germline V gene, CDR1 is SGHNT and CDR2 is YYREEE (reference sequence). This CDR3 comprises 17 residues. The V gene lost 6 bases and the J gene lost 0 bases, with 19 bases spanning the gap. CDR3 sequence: CASTPEGGGSSYNEQFF. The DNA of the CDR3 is TGTGCCAGCACCCCCGAGGGCGGAGGGAGCTCCTACAATGAGCAGTTCTTC.

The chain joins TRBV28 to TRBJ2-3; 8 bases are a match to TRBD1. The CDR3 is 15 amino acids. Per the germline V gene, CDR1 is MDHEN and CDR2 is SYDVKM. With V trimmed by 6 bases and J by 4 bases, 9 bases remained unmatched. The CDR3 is CASSTDRVSADTQYF. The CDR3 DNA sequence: TGTGCCAGCAGCACGGACAGGGTGTCGGCAGATACGCAGTATTTT.

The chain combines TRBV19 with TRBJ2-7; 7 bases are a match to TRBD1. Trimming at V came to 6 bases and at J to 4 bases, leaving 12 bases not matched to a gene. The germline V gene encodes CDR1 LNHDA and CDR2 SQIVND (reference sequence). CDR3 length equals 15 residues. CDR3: CASRTRTGPFYEQYF. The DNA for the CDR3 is TGTGCCAGTAGAACAAGGACAGGACCTTTTTACGAGCAGTACTTC. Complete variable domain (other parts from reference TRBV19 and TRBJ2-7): DGGITQSPKYLFRKEGQNVTLSCEQNLNHDAMYWYRQDPGQGLRLIYYSQIVNDFQKGDIAEGYSVSREKKESFPLTVTSAQKNPTAFYLCASRTRTGPFYEQYFGPGTRLTVT.

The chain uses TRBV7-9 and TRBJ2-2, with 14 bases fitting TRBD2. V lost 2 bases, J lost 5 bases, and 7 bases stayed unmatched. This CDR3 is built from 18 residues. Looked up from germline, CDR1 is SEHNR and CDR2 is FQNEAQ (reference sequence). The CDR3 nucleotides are TGTGCCAGCAGCTTAAAGGGACTAGCGGGAGACGGTACCGGGGAGCTGTTTTTT. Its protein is CASSLKGLAGDGTGELFF.

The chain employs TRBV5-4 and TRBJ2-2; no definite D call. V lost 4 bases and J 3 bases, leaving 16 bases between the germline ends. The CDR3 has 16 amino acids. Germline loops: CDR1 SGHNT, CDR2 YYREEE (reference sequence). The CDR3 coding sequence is TGTGCCAGCAGCCTGGGGTCAGGAAGAGACACCGGGGAGCTGTTTTTT. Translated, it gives CASSLGSGRDTGELFF.

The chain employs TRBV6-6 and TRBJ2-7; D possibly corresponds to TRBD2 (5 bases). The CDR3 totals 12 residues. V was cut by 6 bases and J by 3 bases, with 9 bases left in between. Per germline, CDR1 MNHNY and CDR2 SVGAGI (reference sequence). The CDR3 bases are TGTGCCAGCAGGTCTACTAGCTACGAGCAGTACTTC. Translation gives CASRSTSYEQYF.

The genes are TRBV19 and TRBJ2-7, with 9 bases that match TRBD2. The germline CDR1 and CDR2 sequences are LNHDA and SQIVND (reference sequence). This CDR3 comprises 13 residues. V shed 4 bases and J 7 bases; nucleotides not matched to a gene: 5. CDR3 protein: CASSKLAGWEQYF. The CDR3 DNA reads TGTGCCAGTAGTAAGCTAGCGGGGTGGGAGCAGTACTTC.

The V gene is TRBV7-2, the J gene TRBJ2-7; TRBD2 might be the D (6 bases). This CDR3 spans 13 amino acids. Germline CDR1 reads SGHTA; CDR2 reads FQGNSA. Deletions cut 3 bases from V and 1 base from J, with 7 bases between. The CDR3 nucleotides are TGTGCCAGCAGCTTTAGCGGATCCTACGAGCAGTACTTC. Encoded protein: CASSFSGSYEQYF.

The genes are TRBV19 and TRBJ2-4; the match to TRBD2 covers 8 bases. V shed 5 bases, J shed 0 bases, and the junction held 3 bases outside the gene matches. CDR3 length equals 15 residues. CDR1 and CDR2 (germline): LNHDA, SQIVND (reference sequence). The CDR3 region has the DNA TGTGCCAGTAGTGGCGGGGGGTTAGCCAAAAACATTCAGTACTTC. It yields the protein CASSGGGLAKNIQYF.

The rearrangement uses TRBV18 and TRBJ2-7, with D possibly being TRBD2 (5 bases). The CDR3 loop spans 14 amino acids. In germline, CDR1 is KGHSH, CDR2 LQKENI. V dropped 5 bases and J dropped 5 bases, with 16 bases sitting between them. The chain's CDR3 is CASSSTSLRNEQYF. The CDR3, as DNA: TGTGCCAGCTCATCCACTAGTCTTAGGAACGAGCAGTACTTC.

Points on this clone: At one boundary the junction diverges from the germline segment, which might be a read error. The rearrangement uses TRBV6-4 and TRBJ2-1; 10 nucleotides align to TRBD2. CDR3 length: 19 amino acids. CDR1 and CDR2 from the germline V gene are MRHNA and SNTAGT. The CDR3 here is CASRRGHLMEAGGPSGELF. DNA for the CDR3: TGTGCCAGCCGCAGGGGGCACTTGATGGAAGCGGGAGGGCCCTCCGGAGAGCTCTTC.

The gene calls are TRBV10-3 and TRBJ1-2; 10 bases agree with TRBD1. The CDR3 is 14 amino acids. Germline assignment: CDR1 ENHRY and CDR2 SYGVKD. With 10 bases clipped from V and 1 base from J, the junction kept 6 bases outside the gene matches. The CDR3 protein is CATRGDRGNYGYTF. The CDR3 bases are TGTGCCACCAGAGGGGACAGGGGTAACTATGGCTACACCTTC.

The CDR3 sequence: CASSPGTFNNEQFF. CDR3 nucleotides: TGCGCCAGCAGCCCCGGGACTTTTAACAATGAGCAGTTCTTC. J is TRBJ2-1 and V is TRBV5-1; D possibly corresponds to TRBD2 (6 bases). CDR3 length: 14 amino acids. Germline V gene data show CDR1 as SGHRS and CDR2 as YFSETQ. Between the trimmed V and J ends, which lost 4 bases and 5 bases, there was a span of 13 bases.

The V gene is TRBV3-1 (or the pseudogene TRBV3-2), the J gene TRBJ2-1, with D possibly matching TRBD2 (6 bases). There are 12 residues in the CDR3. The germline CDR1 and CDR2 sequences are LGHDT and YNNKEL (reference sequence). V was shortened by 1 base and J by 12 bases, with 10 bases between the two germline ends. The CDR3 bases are TGTGCCAGCAGCCAAGCGGGAGACTTGCAGTTCTTC. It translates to CASSQAGDLQFF.

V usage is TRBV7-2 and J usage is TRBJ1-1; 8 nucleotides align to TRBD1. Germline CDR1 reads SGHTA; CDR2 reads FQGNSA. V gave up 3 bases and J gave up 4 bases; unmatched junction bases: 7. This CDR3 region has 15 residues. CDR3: CASSFFTGGGTEAFF. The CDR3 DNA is TGTGCCAGCAGCTTTTTCACAGGGGGAGGCACTGAAGCTTTCTTT. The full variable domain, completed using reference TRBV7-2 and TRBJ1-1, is GAGVSQSPSNKVTEKGKDVELRCDPISGHTALYWYRQSLGQGLEFLIYFQGNSAPDKSGLPSDRFSAERTGGSVSTLTIQRTQQEDSAVYLCASSFFTGGGTEAFFGQGTRLTVV.

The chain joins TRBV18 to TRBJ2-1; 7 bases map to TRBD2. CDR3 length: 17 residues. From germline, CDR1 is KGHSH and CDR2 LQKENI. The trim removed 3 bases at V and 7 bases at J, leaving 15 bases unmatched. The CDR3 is CASSPPGLDALGNEQFF. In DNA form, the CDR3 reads TGTGCCAGCTCACCCCCCGGACTAGACGCCTTGGGGAATGAGCAGTTCTTC.

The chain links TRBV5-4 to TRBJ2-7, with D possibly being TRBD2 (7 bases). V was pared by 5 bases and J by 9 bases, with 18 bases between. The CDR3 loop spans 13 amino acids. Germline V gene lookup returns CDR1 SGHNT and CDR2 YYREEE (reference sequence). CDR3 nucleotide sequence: TGTGCCAGCAGTCGGGGGGCAGGGAGCTTGCAGTACTTC. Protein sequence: CASSRGAGSLQYF.

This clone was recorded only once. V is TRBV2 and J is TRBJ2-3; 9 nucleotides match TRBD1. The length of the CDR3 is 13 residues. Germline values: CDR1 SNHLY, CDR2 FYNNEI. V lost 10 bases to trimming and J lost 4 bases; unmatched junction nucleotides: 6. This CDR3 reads CATFTGGADTQYF. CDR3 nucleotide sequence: TGTGCCACTTTTACAGGGGGCGCAGATACGCAGTATTTT.

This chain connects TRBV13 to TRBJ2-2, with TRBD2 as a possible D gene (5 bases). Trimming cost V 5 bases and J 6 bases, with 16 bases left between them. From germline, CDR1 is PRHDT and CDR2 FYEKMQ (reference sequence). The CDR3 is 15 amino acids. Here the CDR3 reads CASSSTAEESGELFF. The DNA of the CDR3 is TGTGCCAGCAGCAGTACAGCGGAGGAGTCCGGGGAGCTGTTTTTT.

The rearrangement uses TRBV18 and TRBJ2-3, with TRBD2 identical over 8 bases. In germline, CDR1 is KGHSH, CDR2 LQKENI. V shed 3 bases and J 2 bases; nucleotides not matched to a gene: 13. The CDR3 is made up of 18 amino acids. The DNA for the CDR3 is TGTGCCAGCTCACCCTTCCGGGGAAAGCGGGAGAACACAGATACGCAGTATTTT. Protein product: CASSPFRGKRENTDTQYF.

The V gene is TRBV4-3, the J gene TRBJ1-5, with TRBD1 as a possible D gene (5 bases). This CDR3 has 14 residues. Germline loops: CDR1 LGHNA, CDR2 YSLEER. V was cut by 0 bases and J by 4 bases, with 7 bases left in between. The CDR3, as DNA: TGCGCCAGCAGCCAAGATCCAGGGAATCAGCCCCAGCATTTT. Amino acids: CASSQDPGNQPQHF.

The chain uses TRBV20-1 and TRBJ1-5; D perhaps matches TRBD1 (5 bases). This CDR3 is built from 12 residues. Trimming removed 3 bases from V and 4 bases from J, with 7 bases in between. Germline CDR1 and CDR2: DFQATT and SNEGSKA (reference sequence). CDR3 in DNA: TGCAGTGCTAGTTCAGGGAATCAGCCCCAGCATTTT. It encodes CSASSGNQPQHF.

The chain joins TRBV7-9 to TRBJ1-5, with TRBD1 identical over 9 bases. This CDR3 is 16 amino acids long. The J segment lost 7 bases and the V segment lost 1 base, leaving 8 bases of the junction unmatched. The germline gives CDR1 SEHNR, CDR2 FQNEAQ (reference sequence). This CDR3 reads CASSLGQGVLLQPQHF. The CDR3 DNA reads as TGTGCCAGCAGCTTAGGACAGGGGGTATTATTGCAGCCCCAGCATTTT.

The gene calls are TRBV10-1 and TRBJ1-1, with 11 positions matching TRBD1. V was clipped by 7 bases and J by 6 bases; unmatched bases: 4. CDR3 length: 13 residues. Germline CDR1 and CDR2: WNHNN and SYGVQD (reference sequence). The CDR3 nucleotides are TGCGCCAGCAAAGGACAGGGGGCCGCTGAAGCTTTCTTT. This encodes CASKGQGAAEAFF.

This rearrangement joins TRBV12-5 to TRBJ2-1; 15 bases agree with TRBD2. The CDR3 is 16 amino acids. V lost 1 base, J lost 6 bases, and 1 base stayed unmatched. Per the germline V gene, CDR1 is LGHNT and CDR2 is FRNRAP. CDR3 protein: CASGLGGLAGGNEQFF. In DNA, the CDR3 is TGTGCTAGTGGTTTGGGGGGACTAGCGGGAGGCAATGAGCAGTTCTTC. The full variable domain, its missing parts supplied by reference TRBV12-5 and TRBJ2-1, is DARVTQTPRHKVTEMGQEVTMRCQPILGHNTVFWYRQTMMQGLELLAYFRNRAPLDDSGMPKDRFSAEMPDATLATLKIQPSEPRDSAVYFCASGLGGLAGGNEQFFGPGTRLTVL.

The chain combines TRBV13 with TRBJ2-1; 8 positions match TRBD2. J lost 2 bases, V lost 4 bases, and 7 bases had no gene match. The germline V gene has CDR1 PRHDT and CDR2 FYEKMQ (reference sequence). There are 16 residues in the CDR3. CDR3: CASSSPGAGAYNEQFF. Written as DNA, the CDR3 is TGTGCCAGCAGCTCCCCGGGAGCGGGAGCCTACAATGAGCAGTTCTTC.

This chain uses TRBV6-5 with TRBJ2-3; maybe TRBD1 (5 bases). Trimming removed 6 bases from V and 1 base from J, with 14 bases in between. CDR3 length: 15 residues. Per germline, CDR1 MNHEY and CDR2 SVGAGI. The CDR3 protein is CASRRQSTGTDTQYF. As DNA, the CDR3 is TGTGCCAGCAGGAGACAGTCCACTGGCACAGATACGCAGTATTTT.

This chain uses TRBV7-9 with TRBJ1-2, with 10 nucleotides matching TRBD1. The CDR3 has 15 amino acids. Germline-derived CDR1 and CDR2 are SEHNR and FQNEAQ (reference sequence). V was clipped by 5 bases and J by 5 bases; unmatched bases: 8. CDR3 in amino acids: CASSPIDRGLYGYTF. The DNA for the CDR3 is TGTGCCAGCAGCCCCATTGACAGGGGGCTTTATGGCTACACCTTC.

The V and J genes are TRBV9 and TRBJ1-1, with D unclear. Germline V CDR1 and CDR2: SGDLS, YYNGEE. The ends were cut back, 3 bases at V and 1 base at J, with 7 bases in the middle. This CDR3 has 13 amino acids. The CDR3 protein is CASSEGGNTEAFF. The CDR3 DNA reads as TGTGCCAGCAGCGAGGGAGGGAACACTGAAGCTTTCTTT.